This TCR beta chain was recovered during a study of blood T cell repertoires in COVID-19 (TCRdb year 2020). Study-level background: The collaborator samples originated in the United States, Italy and Spain and spanned the acute and convalescent phases of COVID-19. The material from the prospective study consisted of cDNA or gDNA derived from T cells, B-cell-depleted T cells, or PBMCs. Subjects who had been exposed to COVID-19, were actively infected with it, or had recovered from it provided the deeply sampled blood TCRbeta repertoires that made up the dataset. A freely available public database, intended as a resource for researchers studying the immune response to SARS-CoV-2, is where the repertoires were released. The samples were drawn from the first 160 participants of the ongoing ImmuneRACE study and from some 1,300 subjects provided by 6 global collaborators. Sample metadata almost always included a de-identified subject ID, COVID-19 status, age in years and sex. Where available, HLA class I and class II types were obtained from metadata supplied by the sample provider rather than from assay-based typing. General conclusions and limits of the study: The amount of clinical and demographic metadata varied by source and participant and was provided uncurated.

One collaborating source in Seattle enrolled patients during active infection and followed them longitudinally through the course of disease. Each collaborating institution followed its own protocols to collect whole blood in K2EDTA tubes. For TCRbeta analysis, collaborator samples were shipped as frozen whole blood, as isolated PBMCs, or as DNA extracted from either sample type. The immunoSEQ Assay, a bias-controlled multiplex PCR, was used to amplify TCRbeta CDR3 regions from genomic DNA. Per the authors' processing: The number of nucleated cells in each sample was estimated from the amplification of reference gene primers within the assay. To quantify the absolute abundance of each unique TCRbeta CDR3 rearrangement, sequence reads were collapsed and filtered. For each sample, productive Simpson clonality was calculated as the square root of Simpson's diversity index across productive rearrangements. In its TCRdb copy, this immuneACCESS table keeps in-frame sequences only and misses some clones. Where compared with another copy, unresolved V genes explain less than half of these, and the others have no known cause. The V and J calls and the clone size are those of that table, but D and trimming were determined from the DNA. The table for this sample lists roughly 200,000 clones; about 88% of them were counted only once. The biggest ten clones account for 15% to 20% of the sample.

Concerning this clone: No antigen is known for it. Per-base quality was not reported, and no clone a single base away is much larger than it.

At the junction V is shortened by 7 bases and J by 2 bases, with 15 bases in between. The CDR3, from cysteine to phenylalanine, totals 15 residues. Kept here is only the CDR3 DNA, which spans 45 bases and is read in frame from base 1. CDR1 MGHDK and CDR2 SYGVNS are derived from the germline V gene. This TCR was recovered from a man between 45 and 60 years old with COVID-19, enrolled during active disease. Sequencing used peripheral blood. The V gene is TRBV25-1 and the J gene is TRBJ1-5; the D gene is possibly TRBD1, with 6 bases matching. The CDR3 here reads CASMENGGGNQPQHF. The nucleotide sequence is given as TGTGCCAGCATGGAGAATGGGGGCGGCAATCAGCCCCAGCATTTT. With the portions outside the CDR3 filled from the reference TRBV25-1 and TRBJ1-5 genes, the complete variable region becomes EADIYQTPRYLVIGTGKKITLECSQTMGHDKMYWYQQDPGMELHLIHYSYGVNSTEKGDLSSESTVSRIRTEHFPLTLESARPSHTSQYLCASMENGGGNQPQHFGDGTRLSIL.